The clone carrying this T cell receptor beta chain was recorded only once. Antigen specificity is unknown. Using immunoSEQ multiplex PCR, the repertoire was profiled, and TCRdb retains in-frame clones only, with some absent. Seen here are 100,000 or so clones, about 96% observed once, and the top ten hold just over 2%. This entry is derived from a study of OX40 agonist ivuxolimab in advanced cancers. Study context: Partial responses, seen in three patients, involved one hepatocellular carcinoma and two cutaneous melanomas.

General study findings and limits: The specificity for antigen of the expanded peripheral T cells was not determined. CD8+ T cells showed, on average, more clonal expansion than CD4+ cells. Both CD4+ and CD8+ T cell populations in blood had undergone clonal expansion by week 6 at 0.1 to 3.0 mg/kg.

The germline gives CDR1 LNHDA, CDR2 SQIVND (reference sequence). The length of the CDR3 is 15 residues. V was trimmed by 1 base and J by 1 base, leaving 11 bases between them. This sequence joins TRBV19 and TRBJ2-7; D possibly corresponds to TRBD2 (5 bases). This receptor was taken from an adult with an advanced solid tumor such as melanoma, head and neck, liver or kidney cancer. Sequencing used CD4+ or CD8+ T cells sorted from blood, obtained in a trial of the OX40 agonist ivuxolimab. The DNA for the CDR3 is TGTGCCAGTAGTATAGTCGGGGAGTCGTCCTACGAGCAGTACTTC. Residues: CASSIVGESSYEQYF.